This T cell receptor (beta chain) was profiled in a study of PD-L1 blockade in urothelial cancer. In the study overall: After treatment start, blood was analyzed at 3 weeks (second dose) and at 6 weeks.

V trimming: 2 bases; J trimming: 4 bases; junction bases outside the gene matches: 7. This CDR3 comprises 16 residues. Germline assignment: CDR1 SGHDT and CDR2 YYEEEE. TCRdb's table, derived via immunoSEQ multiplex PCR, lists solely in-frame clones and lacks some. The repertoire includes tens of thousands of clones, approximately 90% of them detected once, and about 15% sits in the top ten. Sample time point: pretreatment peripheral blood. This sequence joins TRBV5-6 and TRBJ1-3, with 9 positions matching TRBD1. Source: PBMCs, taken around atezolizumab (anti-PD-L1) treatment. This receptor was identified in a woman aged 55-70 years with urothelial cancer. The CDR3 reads CASSFGNRGLGNTIYF. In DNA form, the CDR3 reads TGTGCCAGCAGCTTTGGGAACAGGGGGCTAGGAAACACCATATATTTT.